The T cell receptor beta chain described here comes from a study of blood T cell repertoires in COVID-19. Study-wide background: The United States, Italy and Spain were the sources of the acute and convalescent COVID-19 samples.

Germline CDR1 MNHEY, CDR2 SVGAGI. This CDR3 has 13 residues. Trimming took 4 bases from V and 13 from J; bases not matched to a gene: 11. Per the study methods: Reference gene primer amplification gave nucleated cell count estimates. Data came from immunoSEQ multiplex PCR; TCRdb stores just in-frame clones and leaves some out. V, J and clone size derive from that table, while D and trimming were established from the DNA sequence. The table lists around 150,000 clones, over 70% of them singletons. J is TRBJ1-1 and V is TRBV6-5; TRBD1 matches 8 bases. The clonotype was recovered from a man aged 55 to 70 with active or convalescent COVID-19. Sequencing was carried out using peripheral blood. For the CDR3, the DNA is TGTGCCAGCAGTTCCGGACAGGGAGGCTGGGGTTTCTTT. Translated: CASSSGQGGWGFF.